The next 7 T cell receptor beta chains were all read from a single sample in a study of OX40 agonist ivuxolimab in advanced cancers. The repertoire was sequenced with immunoSEQ multiplex PCR; TCRdb's copy has only in-frame clones and lacks some. The sample holds about 26,000 clones, 75% to 80% seen once. This specimen was CD4+ or CD8+ T cells sorted from blood, taken in a trial of the OX40 agonist ivuxolimab. These receptors all stem from an adult with an advanced solid tumor such as melanoma, head and neck, liver or kidney cancer.

The rearrangement joins TRBV29-1 to TRBJ1-2; D gene uncertain. Germline V gene sequence: CDR1 SQVTM, CDR2 ANQGSEA. The CDR3 has 12 residues. The V end lost 3 bases, the J end lost 4 bases, and 9 bases lay between the germline ends. This CDR3 is CSVESSSYGYTF. DNA of the CDR3: TGCAGCGTTGAGTCCAGCTCCTATGGCTACACCTTC.

The chain couples TRBV28 to TRBJ1-2, with D hard to call. The V end was cut by 2 bases, the J end by 5 bases, with 6 bases between. CDR3 length: 12 amino acids. Germline V gene sequence: CDR1 MDHEN, CDR2 SYDVKM. The CDR3 loop reads CASSLDLYGYTF. The CDR3 nucleotides read TGTGCCAGCAGTTTAGATTTGTATGGCTACACCTTC.

CDR3 DNA sequence: TGTGCCAGCAGTTACGCGCAGGCGACCTACGAGCAGTACTTC. Amino acids: CASSYAQATYEQYF. The chain combines TRBV6-5 with TRBJ2-7; D unresolved. Trimming took off 2 bases at V and 2 bases at J, with 10 bases between the two ends. CDR3 length: 14 amino acids. The germline V gene encodes CDR1 MNHEY and CDR2 SVGAGI.

The rearrangement links TRBV27 to TRBJ2-7; D is possibly TRBD1 (6 bases). The CDR3 consists of 12 residues. Trimming took 8 bases from V and 1 from J, leaving 9 bases between them. Germline CDR1 MNHEY, CDR2 SMNVEV (reference sequence). CDR3 in DNA: TGTGCCAGCTCTAGGGGGTCCTACGAGCAGTACTTC. It codes for CASSRGSYEQYF.

This clone has only a few counts. The CDR3 bases are TGTGCCAGCAGCCCAGGGTTAGCCCAGTTCTTC. Amino acid sequence: CASSPGLAQFF. The V and J genes are TRBV11-3 and TRBJ2-1; D is possibly TRBD1 (5 bases). CDR1 SGHNT and CDR2 YENEEA come from the germline V gene. There are 11 residues in the CDR3. V was cut by 5 bases and J by 13 bases, with 12 bases left in between.

This clone has more than one count but fewer than ten. The chain combines TRBV10-1 with TRBJ2-1; D gene uncertain. V lost 2 bases to trimming and J lost 10 bases, with 9 bases between them. The CDR3 runs to 12 residues. Germline assignment: CDR1 WNHNN and CDR2 SYGVQD (reference sequence). The CDR3 bases are TGCGCCAGCAGTGAGACGGGTGGGGAGCAGTTCTTC. This encodes CASSETGGEQFF.

The CDR3 DNA sequence: TGCGCCAGCAGCTTTCTGAGAGAAGCAACCTACGAGCAGTACTTC. It encodes CASSFLREATYEQYF. This chain uses TRBV5-1 with TRBJ2-7; D is ambiguous. The length of the CDR3 is 15 residues. Germline values: CDR1 SGHRS, CDR2 YFSETQ. The germline V and J ends were trimmed by 2 bases and 2 bases, with 14 bases remaining between them.